The 23 T cell receptor beta chains reported below all come from one sample, sequenced in a study of metastatic and nonmetastatic thyroid tumors. With MiXCR, TCRdb called clones anew from the PCR reads. The sample contains 20,000 to 30,000 clones, more than 13% of which appear only once. Nobody among the patients had been given any treatment before thyroid surgery. The specimen sequenced was blood. The origin of the receptors is a female donor with papillary thyroid cancer or a benign thyroid nodule (not recorded which). Some clones in this sample may be carry-over from other donors' samples.

The chain combines TRBV7-8 with TRBJ1-4; possible D gene TRBD1, 6 bases. V lost 5 bases and J 6 bases, leaving 19 bases between the germline ends. Germline assignment: CDR1 SGHVS and CDR2 FQNEAQ. The CDR3 is made up of 16 amino acids. DNA for the CDR3: TGTGCCAGCAGCAGGACAGCCAGGCCGCTTTATGAAAAACTGTTTTTT. Residues: CASSRTARPLYEKLFF. The entire variable domain, with the rest obtained from reference TRBV7-8 and TRBJ1-4, is as follows: GAGVSQSPRYKVAKRGQDVALRCDPISGHVSLFWYQQALGQGPEFLTYFQNEAQLDKSGLPSDRFFAERPEGSVSTLKIQRTQQEDSAVYLCASSRTARPLYEKLFFGSGTQLSVL.

This clone was seen repeatedly, ten times or more. J is TRBJ2-5 and V is TRBV27, with 8 bases identical to TRBD2. Germline loops: CDR1 MNHEY, CDR2 SMNVEV (reference sequence). J gave up 3 bases and V 5 bases, and 5 bases lay outside the gene matches. The CDR3 extends over 14 amino acids. Written as DNA, the CDR3 is TGTGCCAGCAGTCGTACTAGCGGAAAAGAGACCCAGTACTTC. Residues: CASSRTSGKETQYF.

This clone was seen many times. The chain carries TRBV7-2 and TRBJ1-2; TRBD1 might be the D (6 bases). The CDR3 is 13 amino acids. Germline V gene data show CDR1 as SGHTA and CDR2 as FQGNSA. The germline V and J ends were trimmed by 5 bases and 8 bases, with 15 bases remaining between them. In nucleotides, the CDR3 is TGTGCCAGCAGCCAAACTACAGGGACGGGCTACACCTTC. It translates to CASSQTTGTGYTF.

This chain connects TRBV7-9 to TRBJ2-2; D tentatively fits TRBD1 or TRBD2 (5 bases each). CDR1 SEHNR and CDR2 FQNEAQ come from the germline V gene (reference sequence). The V end was cut by 2 bases, the J end by 6 bases, with 10 bases between. The CDR3 length is 14 residues. The CDR3 here is CASSLIGGAGELFF. The CDR3, as DNA: TGTGCCAGCAGCTTAATTGGGGGAGCCGGGGAGCTGTTTTTT.

This clone has ten or more counts. This chain connects TRBV10-3 to TRBJ2-3; D may correspond to TRBD1 or TRBD2 (5 bases each). This CDR3 region has 14 residues. Per germline, CDR1 ENHRY and CDR2 SYGVKD. The V end lost 11 bases, the J end lost 0 bases, and 15 bases lay between the germline ends. The CDR3 region is CAVQDGTSTDTQYF. As DNA, the CDR3 is TGTGCCGTACAGGACGGGACCAGCACAGATACGCAGTATTTT.

This clone was detected ten times or more. Written as DNA, the CDR3 is TGCAGCGGGGGGGGGGGCGTCAACGAGCAGTACTTC. Protein product: CSGGGGVNEQYF. The V call is TRBV29-1, the J call TRBJ2-7, with D perhaps matching TRBD2 (7 bases). There are 12 residues in the CDR3. Trimming shortened V by 7 bases and J by 5 bases, and 15 bases separated the two germline ends. Germline V gene sequence: CDR1 SQVTM, CDR2 ANQGSEA.

In this sample, this clone turned up many times. This rearrangement joins TRBV7-2 to TRBJ1-2; TRBD1 is a possible D gene (5 bases). Germline-derived CDR1 and CDR2 are SGHTA and FQGNSA. V lost 5 bases and J lost 4, with 14 bases in between. This CDR3 has 14 residues. DNA of the CDR3: TGTGCCAGCAGCCGAGACTTGGGGCCCTATGGCTACACCTTC. Protein sequence: CASSRDLGPYGYTF.

This sequence joins TRBV7-3 and TRBJ2-2; D possibly corresponds to TRBD2 (5 bases). V lost 1 base and J lost 3, with 12 bases in between. Germline V gives CDR1 SGHTA, CDR2 FQGTGA. This CDR3 comprises 16 residues. In nucleotides, the CDR3 is TGTGCCAGCAGCTTAAACAGCCAGAGGGACACCGGGGAGCTGTTTTTT. Residues: CASSLNSQRDTGELFF.

The chain links TRBV5-4 to TRBJ2-7; 13 bases align to TRBD2. This CDR3 region has 16 residues. V lost 3 bases and J lost 2; bases outside the gene matches: 5. Germline CDR1 reads SGHNT; CDR2 reads YYREEE (reference sequence). The CDR3 coding sequence is TGTGCCAGCAGCTCTGTACTAGCGGGAGGGCCCTACGAGCAGTACTTC. This encodes CASSSVLAGGPYEQYF.

At least ten counts were recorded for this clone. The CDR3 DNA sequence: TGCAGTGCTAGGACAGGGACAGATACGCAGTATTTT. It is translated as CSARTGTDTQYF. V gene TRBV20-1 combines with J gene TRBJ2-3, with 7 bases fitting TRBD1. Trimming removed 3 bases from V and 3 bases from J; junction bases left unmatched: 0. The CDR3 is 12 residues long. Germline assignment: CDR1 DFQATT and CDR2 SNEGSKA (reference sequence).

This clone showed up many times. This chain joins TRBV29-1 and TRBJ2-7; D uncertain. Deletions cut 0 bases from V and 6 bases from J, with 9 bases between. This CDR3 is 12 amino acids long. The germline V gene has CDR1 SQVTM and CDR2 ANQGSEA. The CDR3 loop is CSVEDIGPEQYF. In nucleotides, the CDR3 is TGCAGCGTTGAAGATATAGGGCCCGAGCAGTACTTC.

This clone showed up just a few times. This may come from a read error, since a much larger clone is one base off. The chain couples TRBV7-2 to TRBJ1-2; no clear D. CDR1 SGHTA and CDR2 FQGNSA come from the germline V gene. CDR3 length equals 13 residues. The CDR3 loop reads CASSYRSSYDYTF. The CDR3 DNA follows: TGTGCCAGCAGCTACCGGTCCAGCTATGACTACACCTTC.

This chain links TRBV6-9 with TRBJ1-2, with unresolved D. Germline CDR1 MNHGY, CDR2 SVAAGI. The CDR3 length is 15 residues. Between the trimmed V and J ends, which lost 2 bases and 4 bases, there was a span of 14 bases. The DNA for the CDR3 is TGTGCCAGCAGTTATAATCGGGGAGCGTGCTATGGCTACACCTTC. Translated, it gives CASSYNRGACYGYTF.

In this sample, this clone turned up many times. The rearrangement links TRBV10-2 to TRBJ2-5, with D perhaps TRBD2 (5 bases). Germline CDR1 is WSHSY and CDR2 is SAAADI. CDR3 length: 13 residues. V was pared by 7 bases and J by 0 bases, with 9 bases between. CDR3 sequence (DNA): TGCGCCAGCACCCGGGGAGACCAAGAGACCCAGTACTTC. Translation: CASTRGDQETQYF.

V gene TRBV20-1 combines with J gene TRBJ1-6, with 8 bases identical to TRBD1. The CDR3 contains 13 residues. Germline values: CDR1 DFQATT, CDR2 SNEGSKA (reference sequence). Unmatched junction bases numbered 7, after V lost 4 bases and J lost 11 bases. The DNA for the CDR3 is TGCAGTGCTACGGACAGGGAGACCGCACCCCTCCACTTT. Its translation is CSATDRETAPLHF.

Details on this clone: Because it lacks the conserved phenylalanine or tryptophan at the end, this CDR3 is likely a read error. The DNA is omitted, as the CDR3 cannot be located on it reliably, and the CDR3 follows TCRdb's listing. The chain recombines TRBV7-6 with TRBJ2-7; the table names TRBD1, a call not compared with the DNA. Germline CDR1 is SGHVS and CDR2 is FNYEAQ. A total of 9 residues make up the CDR3, ends included. The CDR3 loop reads CASSLGLDR.

About this clone itself: This could be a read error, since a much larger clone is one nucleotide away. V is TRBV5-6 and J is TRBJ2-5; D is undetermined. The CDR3 contains 11 residues. Germline V lookup: CDR1 SGHDT, CDR2 YYEEEE. Between the trimmed V and J ends, which lost 1 base and 4 bases, there was a span of 2 bases. The CDR3: CASSLRETQYF. As DNA, the CDR3 is TGTGCCAGCAGCTTGAGAGAGACCCAGTACTTC.

This clone showed up many times. The V gene is TRBV10-3, the J gene TRBJ1-1; 8 positions match TRBD1. The length of the CDR3 is 13 residues. V gave up 6 bases and J gave up 2 bases; unmatched junction bases: 2. Germline V CDR1 and CDR2: ENHRY, SYGVKD. The CDR3: CAISDRGNTEAFF. For the CDR3, the DNA is TGTGCCATCAGCGACAGGGGAAACACTGAAGCTTTCTTT.

The table lists this clone with many counts. The chain couples TRBV4-3 to TRBJ2-2; the D is unclear. In germline, CDR1 is LGHNA, CDR2 YSLEER. V dropped 2 bases and J dropped 6 bases, with 19 bases sitting between them. The CDR3 runs to 17 residues. The CDR3 loop is CASSQPTTNRGAGELFF. CDR3 sequence (DNA): TGCGCCAGCAGCCAACCGACCACCAACAGAGGCGCCGGGGAGCTGTTTTTT.

This clone was observed many times. J is TRBJ2-7 and V is TRBV19; 9 bases fit TRBD1. Germline lookup yields CDR1 LNHDA and CDR2 SQIVND (reference sequence). CDR3 size: 14 residues. V shed 5 bases, J shed 3 bases, and the junction held 5 bases outside the gene matches. This CDR3 reads CASSAYRGLYEQYF. The CDR3 DNA sequence: TGTGCCAGTAGTGCCTACAGGGGGCTCTACGAGCAGTACTTC.

This chain connects TRBV6-1 to TRBJ1-5; D might be TRBD1 (5 bases). This CDR3 has 17 residues. Germline V lookup: CDR1 MNHNS, CDR2 SASEGT. V dropped 5 bases and J dropped 6 bases, with 23 bases sitting between them. DNA for the CDR3: TGTGCCAGCAGTTTAGCCGGGTTGGGGGGAGTTGGTCAGCCCCAGCATTTT. This codes for CASSLAGLGGVGQPQHF.

This clone was picked up many times. The chain combines TRBV30 with TRBJ2-1; no firm D call. The germline V and J ends were trimmed by 1 base and 0 bases, with 7 bases remaining between them. CDR1 is GTSNPN, CDR2 SVGIG, per germline (reference sequence). The CDR3 is made up of 14 amino acids. The CDR3 nucleotides read TGTGCCTGGAGTGAGGTAAGCTCCTACAATGAGCAGTTCTTC. The encoded protein is CAWSEVSSYNEQFF. Supplemented by reference TRBV30 and TRBJ2-1, the full variable domain reads SQTIHQWPATLVQPVGSPLSLECTVEGTSNPNLYWYRQAAGRGLQLLFYSVGIGQISSEVPQNLSASRPQDRQFILSSKKLLLSDSGFYLCAWSEVSSYNEQFFGPGTRLTVL.

As concerns this clone: Germline is not matched at one junction end, which may reflect a read error. The CDR3 here is CASSQTRLKRTGSERETQYF. CDR3 nucleotides: TGTGCCAGCAGCCAAACGCGGCTGAAAAGGACAGGGAGTGAGCGAGAGACACAGTACTTC. The chain has TRBV3-1 and TRBJ2-5, with 8 positions matching TRBD1. CDR3 length: 20 amino acids. CDR1 is LGHDT and CDR2 is YNNKEL in the germline V gene (reference sequence).